Listed below are T cell receptor beta chains from one sample, sequenced in a study of shared clonotypes between healthy human individuals. The repertoire was sequenced with immunoSEQ multiplex PCR; TCRdb's copy has only in-frame clones and lacks some. The table has a few million clones, less than 95% seen once. Input material: naive CD4+ T cells from PBMCs. The receptors come from a man aged 18 to 30 in good health. Some clones in this sample may be carry-over from other donors' samples. CDR3s include the opening cysteine and the closing phenylalanine or tryptophan. The D gene is left open where the match is weak. The size of a clone is reported for some rows only, either as once, few or many, or as a class for expanded clones.

d_gene	abundance	j_gene	v_gene	CDR3nt	CDR3aa
TRBD2	NA	TRBJ2-7	TRBV2	TGTGCCAGCAGTGGGTTAGCGGGAGGCTCCTACGAGCAGTACTTC	CASSGLAGGSYEQYF
TRBD2	once	TRBJ2-3	TRBV4-2	TGTGCCAGCAGCCAAGATAGCGGGAGAACAGATACGCAGTATTTT	CASSQDSGRTDTQYF
NA	NA	TRBJ2-7	TRBV28	TGTGCCAGCATTAGTACGTTGGGCTACGAGCAGTACTTC	CASISTLGYEQYF
NA	NA	TRBJ2-5	TRBV5-1	TGCGCCAGCAGCTTGGGCGGCCCCGGCCGGGAGACCCAGTACTTC	CASSLGGPGRETQYF
NA	NA	TRBJ1-1	TRBV7-9	TGTGCCAGCAGCTCCTCCGTCGCGGGAAGGACTGAAGCTTTCTTT	CASSSSVAGRTEAFF
NA	NA	TRBJ1-2	TRBV7-6	TGTGCCAGCAGCTCTCAAGGGAACTATGGCTACACCTTC	CASSSQGNYGYTF
NA	once	TRBJ2-3	TRBV5-1	TGCGCCAGCAGCTTAGGCCCGGGGCAAGTCACAGATACGCAGTATTTT	CASSLGPGQVTDTQYF
NA	NA	TRBJ2-5	TRBV7-2	TGTGCCAGCAGCTTAACGTTGAGGGAGACCCAGTACTTC	CASSLTLRETQYF
NA	once	TRBJ1-3	TRBV30	TGTGCCTGGACTCTGCGGCTCTCTGGAAACACCATATATTTT	CAWTLRLSGNTIYF
NA	NA	TRBJ2-1	TRBV7-6	TGTGCCAGCAGCTTAGACGCCAGGCTTCTCAATGAGCAGTTCTTC	CASSLDARLLNEQFF
TRBD2	NA	TRBJ2-1	TRBV2	TGTGCCAGCAGGACCCCGGTATTAGCGGGACGGGATGAGCAGTTCTTC	CASRTPVLAGRDEQFF
NA	NA	TRBJ2-1	TRBV5-6	TGTGCCAGCAGCTCCAGGGGGGGCTCCTACAATGAGCAGTTCTTC	CASSSRGGSYNEQFF
NA	NA	TRBJ2-3	TRBV28	TGTGCCAGCAGTCTATTCTCAGATACGCAGTATTTT	CASSLFSDTQYF
NA	NA	TRBJ1-2	TRBV2	TGTGCCAGCAGTGAAGCCGGCAGGTTCAGTGGCTACACCTTC	CASSEAGRFSGYTF
TRBD2	NA	TRBJ2-7	TRBV7-2	TGTGCCAGCAGCCCGGCGGGGGGCGAGCAGTACTTC	CASSPAGGEQYF
NA	NA	TRBJ1-1	TRBV5-1	TGCGCCAGCAGCTTGTTGGGGGTCGGGAGCACTGAAGCTTTCTTT	CASSLLGVGSTEAFF
NA	NA	TRBJ2-2	TRBV6-1	TGTGCCAGCAGTGAAGAGCCGGTCACCGGGGAGCTGTTTTTT	CASSEEPVTGELFF
NA	NA	TRBJ2-5	TRBV9	TGTGCCAGCAGCCCCCGGACCGAGTACCAAGAGACCCAGTACTTC	CASSPRTEYQETQYF
NA	NA	TRBJ1-2	TRBV19	TGTGCCAGTAGTATGTATACGAATCCCCAGGGGACGTATGGCTACACCTTC	CASSMYTNPQGTYGYTF
TRBD1	NA	TRBJ1-4	TRBV5-1	TGCGCCAGCAGCTTGGACCCGGGACAGGGCTACGAAAAACTGTTTTTT	CASSLDPGQGYEKLFF
TRBD2	NA	TRBJ2-6	TRBV18	TGTGCCAGCTCTCTCGGGACTAGCGGGAGTAGTGGGGCCAACGTCCTGACTTTC	CASSLGTSGSSGANVLTF
NA	NA	TRBJ1-4	TRBV30	TGTGCCTGGAACAGGGACCGAGCAACTAATGAAAAACTGTTTTTT	CAWNRDRATNEKLFF
NA	NA	TRBJ2-7	TRBV7-2	TGTGCCAGCAGCTTAGACTCCGCCCGCTACGAGCAGTACTTC	CASSLDSARYEQYF
TRBD2	NA	TRBJ2-1	TRBV19	TGTGCCAGTAGTAGGCGGGAGGACTATACCTACAATGAGCAGTTCTTC	CASSRREDYTYNEQFF
TRBD1	NA	TRBJ2-7	TRBV5-8	TGTGCCAGCCGGGACAGGGGGTATTTTTTCTACGAGCAGTACTTC	CASRDRGYFFYEQYF
NA	NA	TRBJ2-7	TRBV29-1	TGCAGCGTTGAAGATCTTAGGGAACGAGTTGGGTACGAGCAGTACTTC	CSVEDLRERVGYEQYF
TRBD1	NA	TRBJ1-1	TRBV28	TGTGCCAGCATTAGGGACAGGGGAAACACTGAAGCTTTCTTT	CASIRDRGNTEAFF
TRBD2	NA	TRBJ2-1	TRBV11-2	TGTGCCAGCAGTTTACCGGGACTAGCGGGAGTCTATGAGCAGTTCTTC	CASSLPGLAGVYEQFF
NA	once	TRBJ1-2	TRBV2	TGTGCCAGCAGTGTACCCTACACCTTC	CASSVPYTF
NA	NA	TRBJ1-1	TRBV2	TGTGCCAGCAGGGCTCGGGGTATGAACACTGAAGCTTTCTTT	CASRARGMNTEAFF
TRBD1	NA	TRBJ1-3	TRBV4-2	TGTGCCAGCAGCCAAGGACAGGGCTCTGGAAACACCATATATTTT	CASSQGQGSGNTIYF
NA	NA	TRBJ1-2	TRBV28	TGTGCCAGCACCCTGTGGGGCGGGTCGGCGACAGCCTATGGCTACACCTTC	CASTLWGGSATAYGYTF
NA	NA	TRBJ2-7	TRBV6-1	TGTGCCAGCACTACCGGGACCGTAGTCTACGAGCAGTACTTC	CASTTGTVVYEQYF
NA	NA	TRBJ1-5	TRBV30	TGTGCCTGGAGTATCGGGATCAATCAGCCCCAGCATTTT	CAWSIGINQPQHF
TRBD2	NA	TRBJ2-6	TRBV5-1	TGCGCCAGCAGCTTGACTAGCGTGGACTCTGGGGCCAACGTCCTGACTTTC	CASSLTSVDSGANVLTF
NA	NA	TRBJ1-1	TRBV5-1	TGCGCCAGCAGACCCCCCGGTTCCCAGCCCACTGAAGCTTTCTTT	CASRPPGSQPTEAFF
NA	NA	TRBJ1-1	TRBV27	TGTGCCAGCAGTTACCGGGACGGGGGAGGCACTGAAGCTTTCTTT	CASSYRDGGGTEAFF
NA	NA	TRBJ2-7	TRBV9	TGTGCCAGCAGCCGGGGGCCAACCTACGAGCAGTACTTC	CASSRGPTYEQYF
NA	once	TRBJ1-4	TRBV11-2	TGTGCCAGCAGCCTACGACAGCCAGCTCCAAATGAAAAACTGTTTTTT	CASSLRQPAPNEKLFF
TRBD1	once	TRBJ1-3	TRBV7-9	TGTGCCAGCAGCCCCTCCGGGACAGTTGGAAACACCATATATTTT	CASSPSGTVGNTIYF
NA	NA	TRBJ2-3	TRBV5-1	TGCGCCAGCAGCTTGGGGGGACACAGCACAGATACGCAGTATTTT	CASSLGGHSTDTQYF
NA	NA	TRBJ2-5	TRBV5-4	TGTGCCAGCAGCGCAGACCAAGAGACCCAGTACTTC	CASSADQETQYF
TRBD2	NA	TRBJ2-1	TRBV7-9	TGTGCCAGCAGCCTTAGGGGCGGGAGGGCTATAAATGAGCAGTTCTTC	CASSLRGGRAINEQFF
TRBD1	NA	TRBJ2-3	TRBV4-2	TGTGCCAGCAGCTCGGACAGGGGATCAGATACGCAGTATTTT	CASSSDRGSDTQYF
TRBD2	NA	TRBJ2-5	TRBV11-3	TGTGCCAGCAGCTTATCGGCGGGGGGGCAAGAGACCCAGTACTTC	CASSLSAGGQETQYF
TRBD2	NA	TRBJ2-1	TRBV29-1	TGCAGCGCCGTCGGAAGGACTAGCGGATACAATGAGCAGTTCTTC	CSAVGRTSGYNEQFF
TRBD2	NA	TRBJ2-1	TRBV30	TGTGCCGGAAGACTAGCGGGGCACAATGAGCAGTTCTTC	CAGRLAGHNEQFF
NA	NA	TRBJ1-1	TRBV18	TGTGCCAGCTCACCCGGGGGAGCCCGCTGGACTGAAGCTTTCTTT	CASSPGGARWTEAFF
NA	NA	TRBJ2-6	TRBV7-9	TGTGCCAGCAGCTTAATGTCGGGGAGTAGAGGGGCCAACGTCCTGACTTTC	CASSLMSGSRGANVLTF
NA	once	TRBJ2-5	TRBV30	TGTGCCTGGAGTGTCGGCAGCCAAGAGACCCAGTACTTC	CAWSVGSQETQYF
TRBD2	NA	TRBJ2-3	TRBV9	TGTGCCAGCAGCGTAGTTCCTGGCGGGAGTGGGCCAGATACGCAGTATTTT	CASSVVPGGSGPDTQYF
NA	NA	TRBJ2-7	TRBV6-6	TGTGCCAGCAGCCCCTCTGCGGGAAGGTACGAGCAGTACTTC	CASSPSAGRYEQYF
NA	NA	TRBJ2-1	TRBV15	TGTGCCACCAGCAGAGCCGTTAATGAGCAGTTCTTC	CATSRAVNEQFF
NA	once	TRBJ2-7	TRBV4-2	TGTGCCAGCAGCCAAGATCTCCTAGTATCGCCTCGCGAGCAGTACTTC	CASSQDLLVSPREQYF
NA	NA	TRBJ2-7	TRBV28	TGTGCCAGCCGACCCGGACAGCGGGGAATCTACGAGCAGTACTTC	CASRPGQRGIYEQYF
NA	NA	TRBJ2-1	TRBV9	TGTGCCAGCAGCGCAGGGCCTCCCGTCTCCTACAATGAGCAGTTCTTC	CASSAGPPVSYNEQFF
NA	NA	TRBJ2-4	TRBV7-9	TGTGCCAGCAGCTTGGTACAGTTTGCCAAAAACATTCAGTACTTC	CASSLVQFAKNIQYF
TRBD2	NA	TRBJ2-3	TRBV29-1	TGCAGCGTTTGGGGAGGGGCTTTGGATACGCAGTATTTT	CSVWGGALDTQYF
NA	NA	TRBJ2-1	TRBV27	TGTGCCAGCAGTTTTGCGGACTTCTACAATGAGCAGTTCTTC	CASSFADFYNEQFF